This T cell receptor beta chain derives from a study of human T cells and chemical hapten exposure. Noted time point: patch test 1, 2 weeks after DPC sensitization. Treatment reported: therapeutic diphenylcyclopropenone sensitization with weekly scalp DPC. This clonotype was found many times. The CDR3 length is 14 residues. The germline V and J ends were trimmed by 8 bases and 0 bases, with 13 bases remaining between them. Germline V gene lookup returns CDR1 MNHEY and CDR2 SVGEGT. The library put unique molecular identifiers onto individual cDNA molecules. Via MiXCR, TCRdb re-called the RACE reads, giving one row per CDR3 protein. Seen here are about 380,000 distinct CDR3 sequences, around 4.8% observed once, and the top ten hold around 2%.

This receptor was obtained from a woman aged 50 to 60 with alopecia areata. Some clones in this sample may be carry-over from other donors' samples. The material sequenced was whole blood, taken in connection with sensitization to the hapten diphenylcyclopropenone (DPC). This chain joins TRBV6-2 or TRBV6-3 and TRBJ1-2; D is ambiguous. The DNA for the CDR3 is TGTGCCAGCGGCACGCCGCCATCTAACTATGGCTACACCTTC. Protein sequence: CASGTPPSNYGYTF.